Shown below are 19 T cell receptor beta chains from a single sample sequenced in a study of blood T cell repertoires in COVID-19. Libraries were prepared by immunoSEQ multiplex PCR; TCRdb keeps only in-frame clonotypes and omits some of them. The repertoire has approximately 280,000 clones, 89% of them found once; the top ten carry around 13%. The source material was peripheral blood. Every receptor here comes from a woman between 55 and 75 years old with acute or convalescent COVID-19.

The chain links TRBV4-2 to TRBJ2-2, with 8 positions matching TRBD2. Germline V gene sequence: CDR1 LGHNA, CDR2 YNFKEQ. The CDR3 loop spans 17 amino acids. The J segment lost 1 base and the V segment lost 3 bases, leaving 7 bases of the junction unmatched. CDR3 coding DNA: TGTGCCAGCAGCCAGGCCCCAGCGGGGGTGAACACCGGGGAGCTGTTTTTT. Protein product: CASSQAPAGVNTGELFF.

This clone came up once. This chain joins TRBV27 and TRBJ1-4; tentative D call: TRBD1 (5 bases). The CDR3 loop spans 14 amino acids. V lost 2 bases, J lost 7 bases, and 11 bases lay in between. From germline, CDR1 is MNHEY and CDR2 SMNVEV (reference sequence). CDR3 protein: CASSLKGRGEKLFF. The CDR3 nucleotides are TGTGCCAGCAGTTTAAAGGGGCGCGGTGAAAAACTGTTTTTT.

The gene calls are TRBV19 and TRBJ2-2, with 7 bases matching TRBD1. V was clipped by 10 bases and J by 8 bases; unmatched bases: 13. Germline CDR1 is LNHDA and CDR2 is SQIVND (reference sequence). This CDR3 has 14 residues. CDR3 nucleotide sequence: TGTGCCACTTCACCGGGACAGTGGGGAGGGGAGCTGTTTTTT. Its protein product is CATSPGQWGGELFF.

Comments on this clone: In the same sample, other DNA sequences code for this CDR3. The gene calls are TRBV20-1 and TRBJ1-3, with a possible D match to TRBD1 (5 bases). This CDR3 spans 14 amino acids. CDR1 is DFQATT and CDR2 is SNEGSKA in the germline V gene (reference sequence). V lost 3 bases and J 0 bases, leaving 9 bases between the germline ends. CDR3 nucleotide sequence: TGCAGTGCTAGTGACAGAAGCTCTGGAAACACCATATATTTT. Protein: CSASDRSSGNTIYF.

On this clone: This sample also contains other DNA sequences that code for the same CDR3. The gene calls are TRBV7-2 and TRBJ2-3; D might be TRBD2 (6 bases). Between the trimmed V and J ends, which lost 2 bases and 0 bases, there was a span of 9 bases. Per the germline V gene, CDR1 is SGHTA and CDR2 is FQGNSA. The CDR3 is 15 residues long. The CDR3 nucleotides read TGTGCCAGCAGCTTATTGGCGGGAAGCACAGATACGCAGTATTTT. Amino acid sequence: CASSLLAGSTDTQYF. Looking up the rest from reference TRBV7-2 and TRBJ2-3 gives the full variable domain: GAGVSQSPSNKVTEKGKDVELRCDPISGHTALYWYRQSLGQGLEFLIYFQGNSAPDKSGLPSDRFSAERTGGSVSTLTIQRTQQEDSAVYLCASSLLAGSTDTQYFGPGTRLTVL.

The chain couples TRBV27 to TRBJ2-7, with unresolved D. V shed 4 bases and J shed 9 bases, with 16 bases lying between them. Germline values: CDR1 MNHEY, CDR2 SMNVEV (reference sequence). CDR3 size: 13 residues. The CDR3 sequence: CASSYRAGERQYF. The CDR3 DNA reads TGTGCCAGCAGTTACCGCGCCGGAGAGCGGCAGTACTTC.

The chain links TRBV2 to TRBJ1-5; 10 bases are shared with TRBD1. The germline gives CDR1 SNHLY, CDR2 FYNNEI. V gave up 5 bases and J gave up 2 bases; unmatched junction bases: 6. The CDR3 extends over 16 amino acids. The CDR3 region has the DNA TGTGCCAGCAGTAAGGGGACAGGGGAGGGCAATCAGCCCCAGCATTTT. Its protein product is CASSKGTGEGNQPQHF.

The chain recombines TRBV27 with TRBJ1-1, with TRBD1 identical over 7 bases. The V segment lost 6 bases and the J segment 0 bases; nucleotides outside the gene matches: 4. Germline assignment: CDR1 MNHEY and CDR2 SMNVEV (reference sequence). The length of the CDR3 is 14 residues. The CDR3 sequence is CASRDGTVNTEAFF. The DNA for the CDR3 is TGTGCCAGCAGGGACGGGACAGTGAACACTGAAGCTTTCTTT.

This clone showed up many times. This rearrangement joins TRBV4-1 to TRBJ2-7; tentative D call: TRBD2 (6 bases). CDR3 length: 15 residues. Germline values: CDR1 MGHRA, CDR2 YSYEKL. Trimming stripped 1 base from V and 4 bases from J, with 14 bases between. CDR3: CASSQAYRRGYEQYF. The CDR3 DNA is TGCGCCAGCAGCCAAGCCTACCGCCGGGGGTACGAGCAGTACTTC.

This sequence joins TRBV4-2 and TRBJ2-1, with 14 bases aligning to TRBD2. The CDR3 sequence is 18 residues long. CDR1 and CDR2 (germline): LGHNA, YNFKEQ. V shed 1 base and J 0 bases; nucleotides not matched to a gene: 2. In DNA form, the CDR3 reads TGTGCCAGCAGCCAAGGACTAGCGGGGGGGAGCTCCTACAATGAGCAGTTCTTC. This gives the protein CASSQGLAGGSSYNEQFF.

This chain connects TRBV7-2 to TRBJ2-7; D possibly corresponds to TRBD2 (7 bases). The CDR3 has 15 amino acids. The V and J ends lost 5 bases and 3 bases respectively, with 17 bases between them. Germline V gene data show CDR1 as SGHTA and CDR2 as FQGNSA. In DNA form, the CDR3 reads TGTGCCAGCAGCCGCACGGGGGGCGGGGGCTACGAGCAGTACTTC. It encodes CASSRTGGGGYEQYF.

This clone appeared once. V is TRBV28 and J is TRBJ1-4; D is unresolved. Germline V CDR1 and CDR2: MDHEN, SYDVKM. CDR3 size: 12 residues. V was shortened by 3 bases and J by 8 bases, with 7 bases between the two germline ends. The CDR3 sequence: CASSFMGEKLFF. The CDR3, as DNA: TGTGCCAGCAGTTTCATGGGCGAAAAACTGTTTTTT.

The rearrangement links TRBV27 to TRBJ1-1, with 8 positions matching TRBD1. Losses at the gene ends were 2 bases for V and 1 base for J; bases not matched to a gene: 6. The CDR3 has 16 amino acids. CDR1 and CDR2 (germline): MNHEY, SMNVEV (reference sequence). CDR3 nucleotide sequence: TGTGCCAGCAGTTTAGGCGGACAGGGATGGAACACTGAAGCTTTCTTT. Translating gives CASSLGGQGWNTEAFF.

The J gene is TRBJ2-5, the V gene TRBV19, with D unclear. Trimming shortened V by 3 bases and J by 5 bases, and 13 bases separated the two germline ends. The CDR3 totals 14 residues. CDR1 and CDR2 from the germline V gene are LNHDA and SQIVND (reference sequence). DNA of the CDR3: TGTGCCAGTAGTATGGGCCAGGCTTTTGAGACCCAGTACTTC. It codes for CASSMGQAFETQYF.

Of note for this clone: Other DNA variants within this sample encode the same CDR3. The chain uses TRBV7-9 and TRBJ2-7; D is undetermined. The ends were cut back, 3 bases at V and 2 bases at J, with 8 bases in the middle. Germline V lookup: CDR1 SEHNR, CDR2 FQNEAQ (reference sequence). CDR3 length: 13 residues. The CDR3 loop reads CASSLAGTYEQYF. The CDR3 nucleotides read TGTGCCAGCAGCTTGGCAGGTACCTACGAGCAGTACTTC.

The chain carries TRBV6-4 and TRBJ2-3; TRBD2 agrees at 11 bases. CDR3 length: 14 residues. V lost 8 bases to trimming and J lost 7 bases; unmatched junction nucleotides: 8. Germline V CDR1 and CDR2: MRHNA, SNTAGT. Here the CDR3 reads CASAELAGVHTQYF. The CDR3 DNA reads TGTGCCAGCGCCGAACTAGCGGGAGTGCATACGCAGTATTTT.

This chain joins TRBV2 and TRBJ1-2, with a possible D match to TRBD1 (6 bases). This CDR3 spans 13 amino acids. The germline CDR1 and CDR2 sequences are SNHLY and FYNNEI. Trimming cost V 3 bases and J 8 bases, with 13 bases left between them. CDR3 in DNA: TGTGCCAGCAGTGACCCAGGGGAAGCCGGCTACACCTTC. This sequence encodes CASSDPGEAGYTF.

V gene TRBV7-8 combines with J gene TRBJ1-1, with 7 bases that match TRBD1. The CDR3 extends over 15 amino acids. In germline, CDR1 is SGHVS, CDR2 FQNEAQ. Germline trimming cut 3 bases from V and 3 bases from J; bases unmatched to any gene: 7. The CDR3 coding sequence is TGTGCCAGCAGCTTGGGACATACAGGGGACACTGAAGCTTTCTTT. This sequence encodes CASSLGHTGDTEAFF.

The V gene is TRBV5-4, the J gene TRBJ2-3; TRBD2 matches 10 bases. J was trimmed by 1 base and V by 3 bases; bases with no gene match: 5. The length of the CDR3 is 16 residues. Germline assignment: CDR1 SGHNT and CDR2 YYREEE (reference sequence). This CDR3 reads CASSSGLAGGTDTQYF. The DNA of the CDR3 is TGTGCCAGCAGCTCCGGGCTAGCGGGGGGCACAGATACGCAGTATTTT.